The 30 T cell receptor beta chains reported below all come from one sample, sequenced in a study of blood T cell repertoires in COVID-19. Clones were read by immunoSEQ multiplex PCR, and TCRdb kept only the in-frame ones, dropping some. The sample lists 150,000 to 200,000 clones; about nine tenths were seen once. The source material was peripheral blood. These receptors all stem from a man in his 70s with active or convalescent COVID-19.

This clone was seen just once. The chain recombines TRBV19 with TRBJ1-2, with a weak D call TRBD1 (5 bases). This CDR3 has 15 amino acids. Trimming removed 3 bases from V and 6 bases from J, with 17 bases in between. Germline V gene sequence: CDR1 LNHDA, CDR2 SQIVND (reference sequence). This CDR3 is CASSIPLGRLDGYTF. CDR3 DNA sequence: TGTGCCAGTAGTATCCCATTGGGGCGCCTAGATGGCTACACCTTC.

This clone showed up just once. The rearrangement joins TRBV2 to TRBJ2-7, with 7 bases aligning to TRBD1. The CDR3 consists of 13 residues. With V trimmed by 4 bases and J by 4 bases, 4 bases remained unmatched. Germline lookup yields CDR1 SNHLY and CDR2 FYNNEI. The CDR3 sequence: CASSAGQAYEQYF. The CDR3, as DNA: TGTGCCAGCAGTGCAGGACAGGCTTACGAGCAGTACTTC.

V is TRBV28 and J is TRBJ2-3; D remains unclear. This CDR3 contains 12 residues. The germline gives CDR1 MDHEN, CDR2 SYDVKM. V was cut by 5 bases and J by 2 bases, with 5 bases left in between. CDR3: CASSPITDTQYF. In nucleotides, the CDR3 is TGTGCCAGCAGTCCCATCACAGATACGCAGTATTTT.

V usage is TRBV27 and J usage is TRBJ1-1; no reliable D call. Germline V gives CDR1 MNHEY, CDR2 SMNVEV (reference sequence). The CDR3 sequence is 14 residues long. The V and J ends lost 5 bases and 2 bases respectively, with 12 bases between them. For the CDR3, the DNA is TGTGCCAGCAGTATCGCCGGGATTAACACTGAAGCTTTCTTT. This encodes CASSIAGINTEAFF.

This sequence joins TRBV11-2 and TRBJ2-1; possibly TRBD1 for D (6 bases). The V gene lost 1 base and the J gene lost 6 bases, with 13 bases spanning the gap. The CDR3 contains 15 residues. Germline V CDR1 and CDR2: SGHAT, FQNNGV. CDR3 in amino acids: CASSLGGTTINEQFF. The DNA of the CDR3 is TGTGCCAGCAGCTTAGGTGGGACAACCATCAATGAGCAGTTCTTC. The full variable domain, in which reference TRBV11-2 and TRBJ2-1 provide the parts outside the CDR3, is EAGVAQSPRYKIIEKRQSVAFWCNPISGHATLYWYQQILGQGPKLLIQFQNNGVVDDSQLPKDRFSAERLKGVDSTLKIQPAKLEDSAVYLCASSLGGTTINEQFFGPGTRLTVL.

V gene TRBV12-3 or TRBV12-4 combines with J gene TRBJ1-1; no reliable D call. The CDR3 loop spans 12 amino acids. V gave up 2 bases and J gave up 4 bases, with 5 bases separating them. The CDR3 region has the DNA TGTGCCAGCAGTTTACGGAGCACTGAAGCTTTCTTT. Translating it yields CASSLRSTEAFF.

This clone was detected once. The V call is TRBV2, the J call TRBJ1-6; D is unclear. The germline CDR1 and CDR2 sequences are SNHLY and FYNNEI. Trimming took off 4 bases at V and 4 bases at J, with 8 bases between the two ends. The CDR3 runs to 14 residues. The CDR3 DNA reads TGTGCCAGCAGTGCGACACTTTATAATTCACCCCTCCACTTT. It translates to CASSATLYNSPLHF.

The chain joins TRBV10-1 to TRBJ1-6, with D uncertain. This CDR3 has 13 amino acids. V lost 6 bases to trimming and J lost 7 bases, with 10 bases between them. From germline, CDR1 is WNHNN and CDR2 SYGVQD (reference sequence). The CDR3 DNA reads TGCGCCAGCAGCGGAGGGTGGAATTCACCCCTCCACTTT. This sequence encodes CASSGGWNSPLHF.

V gene TRBV5-4 combines with J gene TRBJ2-2; D gene uncertain. Germline CDR1 and CDR2: SGHNT and YYREEE (reference sequence). Deletions cut 1 base from V and 1 base from J, with 8 bases between. The CDR3 sequence is 15 residues long. CDR3 in amino acids: CASSLPGKNTGELFF. The CDR3 region has the DNA TGTGCCAGCAGCTTGCCTGGCAAGAACACCGGGGAGCTGTTTTTT.

The CDR3 DNA reads TGTGCCAGCAGTTACTCCAGGGGAACCGGGGCGTACTTC. It specifies CASSYSRGTGAYF. V is TRBV6-2 or TRBV6-3 and J is TRBJ2-7; TRBD1 might be the D (6 bases). The length of the CDR3 is 13 residues. The germline V gene encodes CDR1 MNHEY and CDR2 SVGEGT. Trimming left V 0 bases short and J 12 bases short, with 15 bases between.

The rearrangement links TRBV5-6 to TRBJ2-5, with TRBD1 as a possible D gene (6 bases). The V gene lost 2 bases and the J gene lost 0 bases, with 11 bases spanning the gap. This CDR3 comprises 15 residues. Germline V lookup: CDR1 SGHDT, CDR2 YYEEEE. The CDR3 sequence: CASSFEGTYQETQYF. CDR3 coding DNA: TGTGCCAGCAGCTTCGAGGGGACATACCAAGAGACCCAGTACTTC.

The V and J genes are TRBV30 and TRBJ2-7; TRBD1 might be the D (6 bases). V was cut by 1 base and J by 4 bases, with 11 bases left in between. Germline CDR1 GTSNPN, CDR2 SVGIG (reference sequence). The CDR3 runs to 13 residues. The CDR3 bases are TGTGCCTGGAGTGCAGGGGCCGGGTACGAGCAGTACTTC. It specifies CAWSAGAGYEQYF.

The chain combines TRBV28 with TRBJ1-2, with D possibly being TRBD1 (6 bases). Trimming removed 5 bases at V and 0 bases at J, with 16 bases between. The CDR3 runs 16 residues. Looked up from germline, CDR1 is MDHEN and CDR2 is SYDVKM. CDR3 sequence reads: CASSGNTGLPNYGYTF. CDR3 DNA: TGTGCCAGCAGTGGGAACACAGGGCTTCCTAACTATGGCTACACCTTC.

This chain uses TRBV11-2 with TRBJ1-2; D is uncertain. CDR3 length equals 14 residues. Germline CDR1 reads SGHAT; CDR2 reads FQNNGV. V shed 0 bases and J shed 3 bases, with 8 bases lying between them. The CDR3 spells CASSLDRAYYGYTF. The CDR3 coding sequence is TGTGCCAGCAGCTTAGATCGCGCTTACTATGGCTACACCTTC.

The V and J genes are TRBV11-2 and TRBJ2-7; TRBD1 matches 7 bases. The CDR3 loop spans 16 amino acids. CDR1 is SGHAT and CDR2 is FQNNGV in the germline V gene. The V gene end was trimmed by 0 bases and the J gene end by 2 bases; junction bases not matched to a gene: 7. The CDR3 bases are TGTGCCAGCAGCTTAGATCCCGGGACAGCCCCCTACGAGCAGTACTTC. This sequence encodes CASSLDPGTAPYEQYF.

The CDR3 region has the DNA TGTGCCAGCAGCGTAGCGGTGGGGGGGAGTGCAGATACGCAGTATTTT. Translated: CASSVAVGGSADTQYF. V is TRBV9 and J is TRBJ2-3; the match to TRBD2 covers 7 bases. There are 16 residues in the CDR3. Germline CDR1 is SGDLS and CDR2 is YYNGEE. Losses at the gene ends were 0 bases for V and 4 bases for J; bases not matched to a gene: 8.

In the case of this clone: Germline is not matched at one junction end, which may reflect a read error. The chain joins TRBV6-6 to TRBJ2-1; D is undetermined. The germline V gene encodes CDR1 MNHNY and CDR2 SVGAGI (reference sequence). The CDR3 runs 22 residues. The CDR3 region is CAISRSIGVGLGVRVLSDEQFF. CDR3 sequence (DNA): TGTGCCATCAGTCGATCAATTGGTGTTGGTCTCGGTGTACGGGTTCTAAGTGATGAGCAGTTCTTC.

Written as DNA, the CDR3 is TGTGCCAGTAGTATTGGTCGGGGAGAGACCCAGTACTTC. Protein: CASSIGRGETQYF. This chain uses TRBV19 with TRBJ2-5; D possibly corresponds to TRBD2 (5 bases). The CDR3 consists of 13 residues. Germline values: CDR1 LNHDA, CDR2 SQIVND (reference sequence). Trimming removed 3 bases from V and 4 bases from J, with 9 bases in between. Supplemented by reference TRBV19 and TRBJ2-5, the full variable domain reads DGGITQSPKYLFRKEGQNVTLSCEQNLNHDAMYWYRQDPGQGLRLIYYSQIVNDFQKGDIAEGYSVSREKKESFPLTVTSAQKNPTAFYLCASSIGRGETQYFGPGTRLLVL.

DNA of the CDR3: TGTGCCGGAGCCCGGGATTTCACAGATACGCAGTATTTT. It is translated as CAGARDFTDTQYF. The chain combines TRBV2 with TRBJ2-3; TRBD2 is a possible D gene (5 bases). This CDR3 region has 13 residues. CDR1 SNHLY and CDR2 FYNNEI come from the germline V gene. V gave up 11 bases and J gave up 2 bases, with 14 bases separating them.

This sequence joins TRBV28 and TRBJ1-3; D unclear. With 5 bases removed from V and 9 bases from J, the gap between germline ends came to 26 bases. The CDR3 covers 17 residues. Looked up from germline, CDR1 is MDHEN and CDR2 is SYDVKM. The CDR3 region has the DNA TGTGCCAGCAGTCTCCGCTACCGGTTGGCTAGTGTGGCCACCATATATTTT. Its protein product is CASSLRYRLASVATIYF.

The genes are TRBV27 and TRBJ1-1, with 8 bases identical to TRBD1. The germline V gene encodes CDR1 MNHEY and CDR2 SMNVEV (reference sequence). The CDR3 runs to 16 residues. Trimming removed 0 bases from V and 4 bases from J; junction bases left unmatched: 7. The CDR3 sequence: CASSLSTGTGLTEAFF. The CDR3 region has the DNA TGTGCCAGCAGTTTATCAACCGGGACAGGTCTCACTGAAGCTTTCTTT.

This chain links TRBV5-1 with TRBJ2-7, with a weak D call TRBD2 (5 bases). Germline CDR1 is SGHRS and CDR2 is YFSETQ. V was shortened by 0 bases and J by 1 base, with 11 bases between the two germline ends. This CDR3 spans 15 amino acids. CDR3: CASSLGLARSYEQYF. The CDR3 nucleotides read TGCGCCAGCAGCTTGGGTTTAGCGCGTTCCTACGAGCAGTACTTC.

V is TRBV28 and J is TRBJ1-2; 8 bases are shared with TRBD1. The CDR3 covers 14 residues. V lost 6 bases, J lost 8 bases, and 11 bases stayed unmatched. Per the germline V gene, CDR1 is MDHEN and CDR2 is SYDVKM. The CDR3 DNA is TGTGCCAGCAGCCCTCCCCGGACAGGGCGGGGCTACACCTTC. It encodes CASSPPRTGRGYTF.

The rearrangement joins TRBV6-5 to TRBJ1-2; 9 bases fit TRBD1. The V gene's germline CDR1 is MNHEY and CDR2 SVGAGI. Unmatched junction bases numbered 9, after V lost 0 bases and J lost 7 bases. This CDR3 has 16 residues. CDR3 sequence (DNA): TGTGCCAGCAGTTACTCCAAGGGGACAGGGTTGTTTGGCTACACCTTC. Translated: CASSYSKGTGLFGYTF.

The CDR3 nucleotides read TGTGCCAGCGACAGTGGAAACACCATATATTTT. Its protein product is CASDSGNTIYF. The chain combines TRBV3-1 (or the pseudogene TRBV3-2) with TRBJ1-3, with a weak D call TRBD1 (5 bases). The CDR3 totals 11 residues. The V end was cut by 8 bases, the J end by 3 bases, with 5 bases between. The V gene's germline CDR1 is LGHDT and CDR2 YNNKEL (reference sequence).

The chain links TRBV6-4 to TRBJ2-3; D not resolved. Trimming stripped 5 bases from V and 2 bases from J, with 11 bases between. Germline CDR1 reads MRHNA; CDR2 reads SNTAGT. This CDR3 has 14 residues. CDR3 residues: CASSSLADTDTQYF. Written as DNA, the CDR3 is TGTGCCAGCAGTTCGTTAGCTGACACAGATACGCAGTATTTT.

This sequence joins TRBV6-2 or TRBV6-3 and TRBJ2-3; TRBD2 matches 10 bases. The CDR3 has 16 amino acids. The V and J ends lost 0 bases and 6 bases, in that order; junction bases with no gene match: 6. Germline values: CDR1 MNHEY, CDR2 SVGEGT. Written as DNA, the CDR3 is TGTGCCAGCAGTTACTCTCGAGCGGGAGGGTCGGATACGCAGTATTTT. Its protein is CASSYSRAGGSDTQYF.

The chain carries TRBV5-1 and TRBJ1-6; tentatively, D is TRBD1 (5 bases). This CDR3 has 15 amino acids. Trimming pared 5 bases from V and 5 bases from J, leaving 14 bases between. The germline V gene has CDR1 SGHRS and CDR2 YFSETQ. CDR3 sequence reads: CASRATTGDNSPLHF. CDR3 DNA sequence: TGCGCCAGCAGGGCGACCACAGGAGATAATTCACCCCTCCACTTT. The entire variable domain, with the rest obtained from reference TRBV5-1 and TRBJ1-6, is as follows: KAGVTQTPRYLIKTRGQQVTLSCSPISGHRSVSWYQQTPGQGLQFLFEYFSETQRNKGNFPGRFSGRQFSNSRSEMNVSTLELGDSALYLCASRATTGDNSPLHFGNGTRLTVT.

This chain links TRBV28 with TRBJ1-5; D remains ambiguous. The germline V and J ends were trimmed by 2 bases and 6 bases, with 14 bases remaining between them. CDR3 length: 15 residues. Germline-derived CDR1 and CDR2 are MDHEN and SYDVKM. The CDR3 nucleotides are TGTGCCAGCAGTTTAGAACCGGGGATGGCTCAGCCCCAGCATTTT. It translates to CASSLEPGMAQPQHF.

This chain joins TRBV28 and TRBJ2-5; the match to TRBD1 covers 7 bases. Germline CDR1 reads MDHEN; CDR2 reads SYDVKM. Trimming at V came to 4 bases and at J to 5 bases, leaving 10 bases not matched to a gene. The length of the CDR3 is 15 residues. The CDR3 here is CASSSRQGSLETQYF. The CDR3 DNA follows: TGTGCCAGCAGTTCGAGACAGGGTAGTTTGGAGACCCAGTACTTC.